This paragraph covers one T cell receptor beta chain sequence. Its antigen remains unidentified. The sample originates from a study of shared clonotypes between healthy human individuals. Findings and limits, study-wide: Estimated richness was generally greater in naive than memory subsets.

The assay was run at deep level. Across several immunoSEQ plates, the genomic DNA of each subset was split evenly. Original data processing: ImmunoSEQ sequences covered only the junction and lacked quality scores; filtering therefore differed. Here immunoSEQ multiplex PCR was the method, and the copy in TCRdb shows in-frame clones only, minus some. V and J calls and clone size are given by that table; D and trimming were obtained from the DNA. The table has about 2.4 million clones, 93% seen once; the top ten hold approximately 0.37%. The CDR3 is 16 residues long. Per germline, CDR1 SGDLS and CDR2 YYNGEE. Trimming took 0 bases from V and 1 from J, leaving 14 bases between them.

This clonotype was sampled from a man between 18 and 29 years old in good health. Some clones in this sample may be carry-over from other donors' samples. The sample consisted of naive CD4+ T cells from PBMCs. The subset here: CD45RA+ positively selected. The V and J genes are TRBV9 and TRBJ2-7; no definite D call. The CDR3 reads CASSVGVTKDSYEQYF. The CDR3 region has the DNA TGTGCCAGCAGCGTAGGGGTGACGAAGGATTCCTACGAGCAGTACTTC.